The 30 T cell receptor beta chains presented below share a single source sample, sequenced in a study of CD8 T cells in Susac syndrome. With random hexamers, 0.5 to 1 ug RNA was reverse transcribed. MiXCR, applied by TCRdb to the immunoSEQ multiplex PCR reads, yields one record per CDR3 protein. Of some 180,000 distinct CDR3 sequences detected, 90% to 95% appear once; the ten largest clones hold about 0.1%. Sequencing was done on a sample of CD4+ T cells from PBMCs. These receptors were taken from a human donor in good health.

The chain uses TRBV6-2 or TRBV6-3 and TRBJ1-6; a possible D gene is TRBD1 (5 bases). CDR1 MNHEY and CDR2 SVGEGT come from the germline V gene. With 5 bases removed from V and 9 bases from J, the gap between germline ends came to 20 bases. The CDR3 totals 16 residues. CDR3: CASSDPRGQGGSPLHF. CDR3 sequence (DNA): TGTGCCAGCAGTGATCCGCGGGGCCAGGGAGGTTCACCCCTCCACTTT.

The gene calls are TRBV7-9 and TRBJ2-2, with TRBD1 identical over 7 bases. The trim removed 1 base at V and 5 bases at J, leaving 4 bases unmatched. CDR3 length: 15 amino acids. Germline CDR1 SEHNR, CDR2 FQNEAQ (reference sequence). The CDR3 sequence is CASSLEGARTGELFF. The CDR3 region has the DNA TGTGCCAGCAGCTTAGAGGGGGCTCGGACCGGGGAGCTGTTTTTT.

J is TRBJ2-5 and V is TRBV20-1, with 8 bases matching TRBD2. CDR3 size: 18 residues. The germline gives CDR1 DFQATT, CDR2 SNEGSKA (reference sequence). V lost 3 bases to trimming and J lost 2 bases; unmatched junction nucleotides: 17. CDR3 in amino acids: CSASHGGASFSIQETQYF. The CDR3, as DNA: TGCAGTGCTAGTCACGGGGGGGCCTCCTTCAGCATTCAAGAGACCCAGTACTTC.

The chain joins TRBV9 to TRBJ1-2, with D unclear. The germline gives CDR1 SGDLS, CDR2 YYNGEE. The ends were cut back, 4 bases at V and 2 bases at J, with 12 bases in the middle. The CDR3 is 14 residues long. CDR3 in DNA: TGTGCCAGCAGCCCCGTAGGCGGGAACTATGGCTACACCTTC. It yields the protein CASSPVGGNYGYTF.

The count of this clonotype is one. The rearrangement links TRBV6-1 to TRBJ2-5; D remains ambiguous. Trimming left V 7 bases short and J 1 base short, with 13 bases between. This CDR3 is 14 amino acids long. CDR1 and CDR2 (germline): MNHNS, SASEGT. DNA of the CDR3: TGTGCCAGCATGAGACCCCCCCTCCAAGAGACCCAGTACTTC. Its protein is CASMRPPLQETQYF.

The gene calls are TRBV7-3 and TRBJ1-1, with 7 bases fitting TRBD1. The trim removed 0 bases at V and 11 bases at J, leaving 9 bases unmatched. Per the germline V gene, CDR1 is SGHTA and CDR2 is FQGTGA. The CDR3 is 14 residues long. The DNA for the CDR3 is TGTGCCAGCAGCTTAACAGGGACAGTTGGAGAGGCTTTCTTT. It specifies CASSLTGTVGEAFF.

This chain links TRBV6-2 or TRBV6-3 with TRBJ2-2, with D uncertain. Looked up from germline, CDR1 is MNHEY and CDR2 is SVGEGT. Trimming pared 1 base from V and 3 bases from J, leaving 6 bases between. CDR3 length: 14 amino acids. The CDR3 loop is CASSYLTDTGELFF. CDR3 bases: TGTGCCAGCAGTTACTTGACGGACACCGGGGAGCTGTTTTTT.

The chain carries TRBV6-1 and TRBJ1-1; 10 bases are shared with TRBD1. V dropped 0 bases and J dropped 8; count of bases not matched to a gene: 6. The CDR3 has 15 amino acids. Germline lookup yields CDR1 MNHNS and CDR2 SASEGT. The DNA for the CDR3 is TGTGCCAGCAGTGAAGCAGGGACAGGGGTGGAAGAAGCTTTCTTT. Protein product: CASSEAGTGVEEAFF.

This sequence joins TRBV5-1 and TRBJ2-3, with no clear D. Deletions cut 0 bases from V and 2 bases from J, with 10 bases between. The germline V gene has CDR1 SGHRS and CDR2 YFSETQ. This CDR3 comprises 15 residues. Written as DNA, the CDR3 is TGCGCCAGCAGCTTGGGAACCCGGGCCACAGATACGCAGTATTTT. It encodes CASSLGTRATDTQYF.

The chain employs TRBV20-1 and TRBJ1-1, with no clear D. Germline CDR1 reads DFQATT; CDR2 reads SNEGSKA (reference sequence). This CDR3 has 9 residues. V dropped 2 bases and J dropped 8 bases, with 3 bases sitting between them. CDR3 sequence: CSARQEAFF. The DNA of the CDR3 is TGCAGTGCTAGACAAGAAGCTTTCTTT.

The chain links TRBV20-1 to TRBJ2-1; tentatively, D is TRBD1 (5 bases). The CDR3 runs to 15 residues. V was cut by 0 bases and J by 4 bases, with 13 bases left in between. Germline V gene data show CDR1 as DFQATT and CDR2 as SNEGSKA (reference sequence). The CDR3 DNA is TGCAGTGCTAGAGATGATACAGGAGCGTACAATGAGCAGTTCTTC. This encodes CSARDDTGAYNEQFF.

J is TRBJ2-1 and V is TRBV3-1; no reliable D call. Trimming took off 0 bases at V and 2 bases at J, with 8 bases between the two ends. The length of the CDR3 is 15 residues. The germline gives CDR1 LGHDT, CDR2 YNNKEL (reference sequence). The CDR3 loop reads CASSQESRTYNEQFF. CDR3 nucleotides: TGTGCCAGCAGCCAAGAATCCCGGACCTACAATGAGCAGTTCTTC.

CDR3 residues: CASSTDRDGGYTF. In DNA, the CDR3 is TGTGCCAGCAGTACCGACAGGGACGGAGGCTACACCTTC. The rearrangement links TRBV6-2 or TRBV6-3 to TRBJ1-2; 7 bases align to TRBD1. The CDR3 extends over 13 amino acids. The junction had 8 bases not matched to a gene; V was cut back by 5 bases and J by 8 bases. CDR1 is MNHEY and CDR2 is SVGEGT in the germline V gene.

As for this clonotype: Compared with germline, one end of the junction differs, possibly owing to a read error. The gene calls are TRBV28 and TRBJ1-1; 11 positions agree with TRBD1. CDR1 and CDR2 (germline): MDHEN, SYDVKM. The CDR3 has 12 residues. The CDR3: CASTKGQGVRIF. The CDR3 nucleotides are TGTGCCAGCACGAAGGGACAGGGGGTAAGGATCTTT.

J is TRBJ1-3 and V is TRBV19; D not resolved. Deletions cut 9 bases from V and 4 bases from J, with 10 bases between. CDR3 length: 12 residues. From germline, CDR1 is LNHDA and CDR2 SQIVND (reference sequence). CDR3 sequence: CASRQKGNTIYF. The CDR3 DNA reads as TGTGCCAGCCGGCAGAAGGGAAACACCATATATTTT.

With respect to this clonotype: At one of its ends the junction is not consistent with the germline gene, which may arise from a read error. The chain uses TRBV12-3 or TRBV12-4 and TRBJ2-6, with unresolved D. CDR3 length: 15 residues. The CDR3 loop reads CATSQSSSGANVLTF. The CDR3, as DNA: TGTGCCACCAGTCAAAGTTCATCTGGGGCCAACGTCCTGACTTTC.

The chain is built from TRBV20-1 and TRBJ2-7; tentative D call: TRBD1 (6 bases). The CDR3 loop spans 14 amino acids. V lost 3 bases and J 6 bases, leaving 18 bases between the germline ends. Germline CDR1 DFQATT, CDR2 SNEGSKA (reference sequence). CDR3 protein: CSASKGVGASEQYF. The CDR3 region has the DNA TGCAGTGCTAGTAAAGGTGTGGGGGCCTCCGAGCAGTACTTC.

The J gene is TRBJ1-4, the V gene TRBV19; unclear D gene. Germline loops: CDR1 LNHDA, CDR2 SQIVND (reference sequence). The CDR3 contains 13 residues. V was clipped by 3 bases and J by 5 bases, with 7 bases between them. The CDR3 reads CASSIRRNEKLFF. The CDR3 coding sequence is TGTGCCAGTAGTATTCGGCGGAATGAAAAACTGTTTTTT.

The gene calls are TRBV5-4 and TRBJ2-7; 9 bases map to TRBD1. The V gene's germline CDR1 is SGHNT and CDR2 YYREEE (reference sequence). V shed 2 bases, J shed 1 base, and the junction held 4 bases outside the gene matches. The CDR3 runs to 15 residues. The CDR3 protein is CASSFGQGPSYEQYV. The CDR3 DNA reads TGTGCCAGCAGCTTCGGACAGGGGCCATCCTACGAGCAGTACGTC.

This chain joins TRBV2 and TRBJ2-3; weak D call: TRBD2 (6 bases). The CDR3 covers 16 residues. The V and J ends lost 4 bases and 7 bases respectively, with 21 bases between them. The germline V gene encodes CDR1 SNHLY and CDR2 FYNNEI. The CDR3 protein is CASSAPGLQFDNTQYF. The CDR3 DNA sequence: TGTGCCAGCAGTGCGCCGGGACTTCAATTCGATAATACGCAGTATTTT.

This chain uses TRBV9 with TRBJ1-2; no definite D call. The germline CDR1 and CDR2 sequences are SGDLS and YYNGEE. The CDR3 totals 13 residues. The V gene lost 0 bases and the J gene lost 4 bases, with 7 bases spanning the gap. CDR3: CASSVGRSYGYTF. CDR3 coding DNA: TGTGCCAGCAGCGTAGGTCGGAGCTATGGCTACACCTTC.

The V call is TRBV11-2, the J call TRBJ2-5; maybe TRBD2 (6 bases). Germline loops: CDR1 SGHAT, CDR2 FQNNGV. CDR3 length: 16 amino acids. V lost 2 bases and J 5 bases, leaving 18 bases between the germline ends. The CDR3 spells CASSLSVGRGSETQYF. CDR3 DNA: TGTGCCAGCAGCTTATCGGTCGGTCGGGGGAGCGAGACCCAGTACTTC. Looking up the rest from reference TRBV11-2 and TRBJ2-5 gives the full variable domain: EAGVAQSPRYKIIEKRQSVAFWCNPISGHATLYWYQQILGQGPKLLIQFQNNGVVDDSQLPKDRFSAERLKGVDSTLKIQPAKLEDSAVYLCASSLSVGRGSETQYFGPGTRLLVL.

J is TRBJ2-7 and V is TRBV20-1, with no clear D. With 0 bases removed from V and 1 base from J, the gap between germline ends came to 16 bases. This CDR3 has 16 amino acids. CDR1 and CDR2 (germline): DFQATT, SNEGSKA (reference sequence). The CDR3 DNA follows: TGCAGTGCTAGAGATTTGAGGAAGGCTACTTCCTACGAGCAGTACTTC. Encoded protein: CSARDLRKATSYEQYF.

The chain recombines TRBV5-1 with TRBJ2-1; D may correspond to TRBD1 or TRBD2 (6 bases each). V lost 0 bases and J 4 bases, leaving 8 bases between the germline ends. The germline V gene has CDR1 SGHRS and CDR2 YFSETQ. The CDR3 covers 14 residues. CDR3 sequence (DNA): TGCGCCAGCAGCTTGGGGGGGGCGTACAATGAGCAGTTCTTC. Protein product: CASSLGGAYNEQFF. Looking up the rest from reference TRBV5-1 and TRBJ2-1 gives the full variable domain: KAGVTQTPRYLIKTRGQQVTLSCSPISGHRSVSWYQQTPGQGLQFLFEYFSETQRNKGNFPGRFSGRQFSNSRSEMNVSTLELGDSALYLCASSLGGAYNEQFFGPGTRLTVL.

The rearrangement joins TRBV5-1 to TRBJ2-5; 9 bases agree with TRBD1. CDR3 length: 16 amino acids. After removal of 0 bases from V and 4 bases from J, the junction contained 7 bases not matched to a gene. Germline lookup yields CDR1 SGHRS and CDR2 YFSETQ. The CDR3 DNA is TGCGCCAGCAGCTTGGCCATGGGGACAGGGTCAGAGACCCAGTACTTC. Its translation is CASSLAMGTGSETQYF.

The V and J genes are TRBV28 and TRBJ1-6; 7 nucleotides match TRBD1. Germline CDR1 MDHEN, CDR2 SYDVKM. V lost 6 bases, J lost 14 bases, and 13 bases stayed unmatched. This CDR3 has 14 residues. The CDR3 loop reads CASRTTGIVGALHF. The DNA of the CDR3 is TGTGCCAGCAGAACGACAGGGATCGTTGGGGCCCTCCACTTT.

The chain couples TRBV5-1 to TRBJ1-3; 7 positions agree with TRBD1. CDR1 and CDR2 (germline): SGHRS, YFSETQ. The V segment lost 3 bases and the J segment 3 bases; nucleotides outside the gene matches: 3. This CDR3 is 14 amino acids long. The CDR3 protein is CASSSGQLGNTIYF. Written as DNA, the CDR3 is TGCGCCAGCAGCTCGGGACAGCTTGGAAACACCATATATTTT.

The V gene is TRBV5-6, the J gene TRBJ1-5; a possible D gene is TRBD1 (5 bases). The CDR3 sequence is 14 residues long. Trimming removed 3 bases from V and 6 bases from J, with 13 bases in between. Germline V gene lookup returns CDR1 SGHDT and CDR2 YYEEEE. CDR3 region: CASSSRQPIQPQHF. The CDR3 nucleotides read TGTGCCAGCAGCTCACGACAGCCAATTCAGCCCCAGCATTTT.

J is TRBJ1-6 and V is TRBV5-1, with D uncertain. CDR3 length: 15 amino acids. The germline V gene encodes CDR1 SGHRS and CDR2 YFSETQ. Deletions cut 4 bases from V and 7 bases from J, with 15 bases between. The CDR3 loop reads CASSGAFGENSPLHF. The CDR3 DNA sequence: TGCGCCAGCAGCGGAGCCTTCGGGGAGAATTCACCCCTCCACTTT.

The CDR3: CASSSRRSNQPQHF. In DNA form, the CDR3 reads TGTGCCAGCAGCTCCAGACGGAGCAATCAGCCCCAGCATTTT. The chain joins TRBV7-2 to TRBJ1-5; D gene ambiguous. Trimming removed 4 bases from V and 1 base from J, with 8 bases in between. Germline lookup yields CDR1 SGHTA and CDR2 FQGNSA. The CDR3 runs 14 residues.